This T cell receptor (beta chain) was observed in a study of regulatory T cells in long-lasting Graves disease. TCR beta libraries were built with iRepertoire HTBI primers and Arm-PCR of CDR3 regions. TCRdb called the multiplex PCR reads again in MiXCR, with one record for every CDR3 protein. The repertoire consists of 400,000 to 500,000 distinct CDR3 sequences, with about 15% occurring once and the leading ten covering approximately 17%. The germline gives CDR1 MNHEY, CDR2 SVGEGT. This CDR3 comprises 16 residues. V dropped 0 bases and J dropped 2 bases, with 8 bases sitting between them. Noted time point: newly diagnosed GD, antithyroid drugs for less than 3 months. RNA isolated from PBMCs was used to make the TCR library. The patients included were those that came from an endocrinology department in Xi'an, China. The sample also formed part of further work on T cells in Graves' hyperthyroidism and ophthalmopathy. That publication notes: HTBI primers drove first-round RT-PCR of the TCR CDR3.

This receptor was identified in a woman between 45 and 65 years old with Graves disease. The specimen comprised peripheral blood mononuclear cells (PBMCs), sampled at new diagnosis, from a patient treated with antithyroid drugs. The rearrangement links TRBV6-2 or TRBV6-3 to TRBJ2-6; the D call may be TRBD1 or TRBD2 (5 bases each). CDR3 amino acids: CASSYSGVTGANVLTF. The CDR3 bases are TGTGCCAGCAGTTACTCGGGGGTAACTGGGGCCAACGTCCTGACTTTC.